This T cell receptor beta chain was recorded in a study of OX40 agonist ivuxolimab in advanced cancers. Produced via immunoSEQ multiplex PCR; TCRdb's table is partial and in-frame only. The repertoire includes about 53,000 clones, almost 85% of them detected once, and 4.6% sits in the top ten. In germline, CDR1 is GTSNPN, CDR2 SVGIG (reference sequence). Deletions cut 0 bases from V and 5 bases from J, with 10 bases between. The CDR3 runs to 13 residues. The chain links TRBV30 to TRBJ1-2; weak D call: TRBD1 (6 bases). The sample consisted of CD4+ or CD8+ T cells sorted from blood, taken in a trial of the OX40 agonist ivuxolimab. The sequence derives from an adult with an advanced solid tumor such as melanoma, head and neck, liver or kidney cancer. CDR3 sequence reads: CAWSVRRGYGYTF. The CDR3, as DNA: TGTGCCTGGAGTGTACGTAGGGGGTATGGCTACACCTTC.